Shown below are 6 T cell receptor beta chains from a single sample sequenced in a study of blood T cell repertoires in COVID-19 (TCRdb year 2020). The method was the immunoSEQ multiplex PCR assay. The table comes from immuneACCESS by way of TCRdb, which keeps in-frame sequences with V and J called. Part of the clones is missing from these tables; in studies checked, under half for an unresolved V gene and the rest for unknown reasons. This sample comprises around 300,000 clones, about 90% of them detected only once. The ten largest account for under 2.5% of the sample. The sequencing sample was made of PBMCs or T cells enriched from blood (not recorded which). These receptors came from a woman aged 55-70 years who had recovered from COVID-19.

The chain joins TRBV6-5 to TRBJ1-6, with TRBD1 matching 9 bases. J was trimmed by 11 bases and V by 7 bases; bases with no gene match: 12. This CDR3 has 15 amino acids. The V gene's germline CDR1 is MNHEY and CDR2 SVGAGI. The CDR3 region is CASTLRGQGRAPLHF. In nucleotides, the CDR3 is TGTGCCAGCACTCTCCGAGGACAGGGGCGTGCACCCCTCCACTTT.

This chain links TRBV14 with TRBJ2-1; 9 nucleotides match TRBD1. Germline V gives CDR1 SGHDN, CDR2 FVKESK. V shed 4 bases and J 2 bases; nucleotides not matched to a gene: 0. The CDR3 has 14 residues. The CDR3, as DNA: TGTGCCAGCAGCCGGGACAGGGCCTACAATGAGCAGTTCTTC. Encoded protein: CASSRDRAYNEQFF.

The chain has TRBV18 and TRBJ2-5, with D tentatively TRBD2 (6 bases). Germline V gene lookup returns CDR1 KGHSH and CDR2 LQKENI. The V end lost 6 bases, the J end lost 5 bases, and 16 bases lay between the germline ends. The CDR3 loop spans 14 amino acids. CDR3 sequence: CASSPPSVGETQYF. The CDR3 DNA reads TGTGCCAGCTCTCCGCCTAGCGTTGGGGAGACCCAGTACTTC.

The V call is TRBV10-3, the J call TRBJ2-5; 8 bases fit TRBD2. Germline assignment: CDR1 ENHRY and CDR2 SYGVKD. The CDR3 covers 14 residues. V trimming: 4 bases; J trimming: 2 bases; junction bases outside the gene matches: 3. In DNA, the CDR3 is TGTGCCATCAGTGCCGCGGGAGGACAAGAGACCCAGTACTTC. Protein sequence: CAISAAGGQETQYF.

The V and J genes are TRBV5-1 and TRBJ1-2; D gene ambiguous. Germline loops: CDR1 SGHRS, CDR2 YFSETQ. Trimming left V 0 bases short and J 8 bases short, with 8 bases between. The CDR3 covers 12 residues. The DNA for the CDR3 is TGCGCCAGCAGCTTGGATGGAGGCGGCTACACCTTC. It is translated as CASSLDGGGYTF.

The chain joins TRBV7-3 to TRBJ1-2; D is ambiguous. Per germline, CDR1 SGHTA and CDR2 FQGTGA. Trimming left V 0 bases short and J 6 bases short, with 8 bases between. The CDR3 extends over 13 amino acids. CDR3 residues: CASSLTAGNGYTF. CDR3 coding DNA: TGTGCCAGCAGCTTAACTGCCGGGAATGGCTACACCTTC.